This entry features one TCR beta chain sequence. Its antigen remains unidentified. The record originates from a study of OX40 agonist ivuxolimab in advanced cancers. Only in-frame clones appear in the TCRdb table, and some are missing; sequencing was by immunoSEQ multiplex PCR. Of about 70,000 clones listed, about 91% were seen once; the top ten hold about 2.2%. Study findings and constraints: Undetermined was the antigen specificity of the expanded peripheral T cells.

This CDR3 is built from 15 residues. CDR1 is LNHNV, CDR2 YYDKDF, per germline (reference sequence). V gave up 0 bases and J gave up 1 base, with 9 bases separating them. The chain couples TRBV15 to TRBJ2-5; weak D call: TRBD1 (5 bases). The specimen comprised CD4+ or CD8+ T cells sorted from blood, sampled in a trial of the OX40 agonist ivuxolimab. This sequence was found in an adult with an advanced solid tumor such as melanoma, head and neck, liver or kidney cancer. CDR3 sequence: CATSRDRVAQETQYF. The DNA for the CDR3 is TGTGCCACCAGCAGAGACAGGGTTGCCCAAGAGACCCAGTACTTC.